A single sample gave rise to the 26 T cell receptor beta chains below, sequenced in a study of regulatory T cells in long-lasting Graves disease. The time point: newly diagnosed GD, antithyroid drugs for less than 3 months. Following extraction of RNA from PBMCs, that RNA was used to make the TCR library. The authors built TCR beta libraries using iRepertoire HTBI primers and Arm-PCR of CDR3 regions. Each CDR3 protein gets one entry after TCRdb re-called the multiplex PCR reads with MiXCR. The sample has about 430,000 distinct CDR3 sequences; approximately 15% are singletons. The data were also submitted as part of a second study, on T cells in Graves' hyperthyroidism and ophthalmopathy.

The specimen was peripheral blood mononuclear cells (PBMCs), collected at new diagnosis, from a patient treated with antithyroid drugs. The receptor set was obtained from a woman in her 40s with Graves disease.

This clonotype has at least ten counts. The rearrangement joins TRBV18 to TRBJ2-1; D remains unclear. V lost 6 bases to trimming and J lost 8 bases, with 11 bases between them. The germline gives CDR1 KGHSH, CDR2 LQKENI. This CDR3 comprises 12 residues. The CDR3 DNA follows: TGTGCCAGCTCTCGGAGACCCGATGAGCAGTTCTTC. This codes for CASSRRPDEQFF.

This clonotype was observed a handful of times. The rearrangement joins TRBV20-1 to TRBJ1-5; 7 positions agree with TRBD1. Trimming took 4 bases from V and 2 from J; bases not matched to a gene: 11. CDR1 DFQATT and CDR2 SNEGSKA come from the germline V gene (reference sequence). This CDR3 contains 16 residues. The CDR3 here is CSATQDRTGGNQPQHF. DNA for the CDR3: TGCAGTGCTACACAGGACAGGACGGGAGGCAATCAGCCCCAGCATTTT.

This chain joins TRBV7-2 and TRBJ1-5; D ambiguous. The germline gives CDR1 SGHTA, CDR2 FQGNSA. V was pared by 2 bases and J by 6 bases, with 8 bases between. The length of the CDR3 is 13 residues. The CDR3 region has the DNA TGTGCCAGCAGCTTAACAGCCTCTCAGCCCCAGCATTTT. Its protein is CASSLTASQPQHF.

A note on this clonotype: Relative to the germline gene, one junction end is altered; a read error may explain this. The rearrangement links TRBV18 to TRBJ2-1, with TRBD2 matching 11 bases. This CDR3 is built from 16 residues. Germline CDR1 reads KGHSH; CDR2 reads LQKENI. The CDR3 spells CASSPLAGGPDNEQSF. As DNA, the CDR3 is TGTGCCAGCTCACCACTAGCGGGAGGGCCAGACAATGAGCAGTCCTTC.

This clonotype came up many times. J is TRBJ2-4 and V is TRBV3-1; D not resolved. V lost 4 bases to trimming and J lost 7 bases, with 14 bases between them. In germline, CDR1 is LGHDT, CDR2 YNNKEL (reference sequence). This CDR3 is 14 amino acids long. The CDR3 is CASSPSESLNIQYF. The CDR3 nucleotides are TGTGCCAGCAGCCCCTCTGAGAGTTTGAACATTCAGTACTTC.

This clonotype showed up many times. A read error may account for a junction end that differs from germline. This chain joins TRBV27 and TRBJ1-1; perhaps TRBD1 as D (5 bases). The CDR3 runs 15 residues. Germline assignment: CDR1 MNHEY and CDR2 SMNVEV (reference sequence). DNA for the CDR3: TGTGCCAGCACCGGGGGTGGCAGGAAAGATGTTGAAACTTTCTTT. Translating gives CASTGGGRKDVETFF.

Many counts were recorded for this clonotype. The V call is TRBV7-2, the J call TRBJ1-2; 9 bases align to TRBD1. J lost 6 bases, V lost 1 base, and 6 bases had no gene match. This CDR3 spans 15 amino acids. Germline CDR1 reads SGHTA; CDR2 reads FQGNSA. The CDR3 is CASSLESTGGDGYTF. CDR3 in DNA: TGTGCCAGCAGCTTAGAGAGTACAGGGGGCGATGGCTACACCTTC.

This rearrangement joins TRBV7-2 to TRBJ1-5, with a tentative D call TRBD1 (6 bases). This CDR3 has 12 amino acids. The V end was cut by 5 bases, the J end by 9 bases, with 11 bases between. The germline CDR1 and CDR2 sequences are SGHTA and FQGNSA. CDR3 sequence (DNA): TGTGCCAGCAGCCGGGGGGCAGGGCCCCAGCATTTT. Its translation: CASSRGAGPQHF.

In this sample, this clonotype turned up a few times. This chain joins TRBV19 and TRBJ2-7; 7 positions agree with TRBD1. Germline CDR1 LNHDA, CDR2 SQIVND (reference sequence). The CDR3 is 13 residues long. With 6 bases clipped from V and 3 bases from J, the junction kept 5 bases outside the gene matches. The DNA for the CDR3 is TGTGCCAGTAGCAGGGACAGTTTCTACGAGCAGTACTTC. Protein sequence: CASSRDSFYEQYF.

This clonotype was picked up many times. The chain joins TRBV27 to TRBJ2-1; unclear D gene. V dropped 5 bases and J dropped 2 bases, with 10 bases sitting between them. CDR3 length equals 14 residues. CDR1 is MNHEY, CDR2 SMNVEV, per germline (reference sequence). CDR3 residues: CASSLSPAYNEQFF. CDR3 sequence (DNA): TGTGCCAGCAGTCTCAGTCCTGCCTACAATGAGCAGTTCTTC.

This chain connects TRBV7-8 to TRBJ1-3; D is unresolved. Trimming shortened V by 5 bases and J by 4 bases, and 12 bases separated the two germline ends. Germline V lookup: CDR1 SGHVS, CDR2 FQNEAQ. The CDR3 has 14 amino acids. The CDR3 sequence: CASSPRSGGNTIYF. CDR3 nucleotides: TGTGCCAGCAGCCCCCGGTCCGGCGGAAACACCATATATTTT.

This clonotype was observed at least ten times. The CDR3: CAWSHGGNTEAFF. The CDR3 nucleotides read TGTGCCTGGAGCCACGGGGGGAACACTGAAGCTTTCTTT. This chain connects TRBV30 to TRBJ1-1, with D maybe TRBD1 (5 bases). Trimming took off 3 bases at V and 1 base at J, with 9 bases between the two ends. The CDR3 sequence is 13 residues long. Germline assignment: CDR1 GTSNPN and CDR2 SVGIG (reference sequence).

This clonotype was detected ten times or more. V usage is TRBV6-5 and J usage is TRBJ2-5, with 9 bases identical to TRBD2. Germline CDR1 is MNHEY and CDR2 is SVGAGI. The CDR3 covers 17 residues. V was clipped by 3 bases and J by 4 bases; unmatched bases: 12. CDR3 protein: CASSYPGSAGGGETQYF. In DNA, the CDR3 is TGTGCCAGCAGTTATCCCGGTTCAGCGGGAGGAGGAGAGACCCAGTACTTC.

DNA of the CDR3: TGTGCCAGCACCGGCACTCGGCCGTCTGGGGCCAACGTCCTGACTTTC. It encodes CASTGTRPSGANVLTF. The chain links TRBV6-2 or TRBV6-3 to TRBJ2-6; D gene unclear. CDR1 is MNHEY and CDR2 is SVGEGT in the germline V gene. The CDR3 totals 16 residues. The V end was cut by 7 bases, the J end by 1 base, with 14 bases between.

There are many counts of this clonotype. J is TRBJ2-1 and V is TRBV7-8; 11 nucleotides align to TRBD2. The CDR3 runs to 14 residues. Germline-derived CDR1 and CDR2 are SGHVS and FQNEAQ. Trimming cost V 8 bases and J 10 bases; bases outside gene matches: 10. CDR3 region: CASGLAGPPGEQFF. CDR3 DNA sequence: TGTGCCAGCGGACTAGCGGGCCCCCCAGGGGAGCAGTTCTTC.

This clonotype was seen repeatedly, ten times or more. CDR3 nucleotides: TGTGCCAGCAGCCCTCGACAGTCCGGGCGGGAGACCCAGTACTTC. Translated, it gives CASSPRQSGRETQYF. The gene calls are TRBV9 and TRBJ2-5, with D possibly TRBD1 on 5 matching bases. There are 15 residues in the CDR3. Trimming removed 4 bases at V and 5 bases at J, with 18 bases between. Germline loops: CDR1 SGDLS, CDR2 YYNGEE.

This clonotype was seen repeatedly, ten times or more. This chain connects TRBV12-3 or TRBV12-4 to TRBJ2-1, with 13 bases that match TRBD2. With V trimmed by 4 bases and J by 14 bases, 5 bases remained unmatched. This CDR3 has 13 residues. CDR3 sequence reads: CASSSLAGGPEFF. CDR3 DNA sequence: TGTGCCAGCAGTTCACTAGCGGGAGGGCCGGAGTTCTTC.

This clonotype was counted a few times. This chain uses TRBV19 with TRBJ2-4; D is perhaps TRBD1 (6 bases). The CDR3 has 13 amino acids. V was shortened by 6 bases and J by 9 bases, with 15 bases between the two germline ends. In germline, CDR1 is LNHDA, CDR2 SQIVND (reference sequence). The CDR3 sequence is CASRPGHAAIQYF. Here the CDR3 DNA reads TGTGCCAGTAGACCGGGACATGCGGCCATTCAGTACTTC.

This clonotype was recorded at least ten times. The chain combines TRBV5-1 with TRBJ2-7; 11 bases are shared with TRBD1. V lost 5 bases to trimming and J lost 3 bases; unmatched junction nucleotides: 16. The CDR3 sequence is 18 residues long. CDR1 is SGHRS, CDR2 YFSETQ, per germline. CDR3 sequence reads: CASRSHLLRTGGYYEQYF. DNA for the CDR3: TGCGCCAGCAGATCGCACCTTCTAAGGACAGGGGGCTACTACGAGCAGTACTTC.

Worth noting for this clonotype: The CDR3 does not close with the conserved phenylalanine or tryptophan, likely indicating a read error. The DNA is left out, because the CDR3 cannot be placed on it with certainty; the CDR3 is given as TCRdb lists it. The gene calls are TRBV5-1 and TRBJ2-7; no DNA check was done on the table's D call, TRBD1. The germline gives CDR1 SGHRS, CDR2 YFSETQ. The CDR3 has 15 residues if both end residues are counted. CDR3: CASSPGQGISYERYL.

This clonotype has at least ten counts. The V and J genes are TRBV20-1 and TRBJ2-7, with D perhaps TRBD2 (6 bases). V was pared by 3 bases and J by 4 bases, with 7 bases between. The CDR3 contains 11 residues. Germline V gene lookup returns CDR1 DFQATT and CDR2 SNEGSKA (reference sequence). The CDR3 sequence: CSASGSYEQYF. DNA of the CDR3: TGCAGTGCTAGCGGGAGTTACGAGCAGTACTTC.

This clonotype has only a few counts. This chain links TRBV3-1 with TRBJ2-3, with D uncertain. The CDR3 has 16 amino acids. Trimming shortened V by 1 base and J by 2 bases, and 13 bases separated the two germline ends. Germline CDR1 reads LGHDT; CDR2 reads YNNKEL (reference sequence). CDR3 residues: CASSQVATNPTDTQYF. As DNA, the CDR3 is TGTGCCAGCAGCCAAGTAGCAACCAACCCCACAGATACGCAGTATTTT.

This clonotype turned up a few times. The V and J genes are TRBV19 and TRBJ1-2; no clear D gene. V dropped 3 bases and J dropped 3 bases, with 5 bases sitting between them. The CDR3 has 12 residues. In germline, CDR1 is LNHDA, CDR2 SQIVND (reference sequence). The CDR3 loop reads CASSIPDYGYTF. The CDR3 nucleotides read TGTGCCAGTAGTATCCCCGACTATGGCTACACCTTC. The variable domain in full, with the rest retrieved from reference TRBV19 and TRBJ1-2, is DGGITQSPKYLFRKEGQNVTLSCEQNLNHDAMYWYRQDPGQGLRLIYYSQIVNDFQKGDIAEGYSVSREKKESFPLTVTSAQKNPTAFYLCASSIPDYGYTFGSGTRLTVV.

The chain links TRBV18 to TRBJ2-3; D gene ambiguous. The V end lost 2 bases, the J end lost 0 bases, and 12 bases lay between the germline ends. This CDR3 has 16 residues. Germline-derived CDR1 and CDR2 are KGHSH and LQKENI. The CDR3, as DNA: TGTGCCAGCTCACCAAAGAGTTCAACAAGCACAGATACGCAGTATTTT. Amino acid sequence: CASSPKSSTSTDTQYF.

This clonotype was seen ten or more times. The rearrangement links TRBV10-2 to TRBJ2-2; D might be TRBD1 or TRBD2, each matching 6 bases. This CDR3 has 14 amino acids. Germline V lookup: CDR1 WSHSY, CDR2 SAAADI. Trimming took off 8 bases at V and 2 bases at J, with 12 bases between the two ends. The CDR3 region has the DNA TGCGCCAGCCTAGGGGGGATTAACACCGGGGAGCTGTTTTTT. Its protein is CASLGGINTGELFF.

This clonotype has only a few counts. CDR3: CSARADRWSYEQYF. CDR3 coding DNA: TGCAGTGCTAGAGCCGACCGTTGGTCCTACGAGCAGTACTTC. The V call is TRBV20-1, the J call TRBJ2-7; D ambiguous. V dropped 1 base and J dropped 1 base, with 11 bases sitting between them. Looked up from germline, CDR1 is DFQATT and CDR2 is SNEGSKA (reference sequence). The CDR3 sequence is 14 residues long.